The sample holds a few counts of the clone carrying this T cell receptor beta chain. Its antigen is currently unknown. This entry is derived from a study of OX40 agonist ivuxolimab in advanced cancers. The wider study: The patients received agonistic anti-OX40 (CD134) antibody ivuxolimab. Hepatocellular carcinoma, melanoma, renal cell or head and neck cancer was diagnosed in the dose-escalation patients. The study's findings and limits: Low normalized T-cell clonal expansion was also seen in some nonresponders.

TCRdb's table, derived via immunoSEQ multiplex PCR, lists solely in-frame clones and lacks some. The sample consists of tens of thousands of clones, 84% of them appearing once. CDR1 is MNHEY, CDR2 SMNVEV, per germline (reference sequence). The CDR3 totals 14 residues. Deletions cut 4 bases from V and 0 bases from J, with 9 bases between. The sequence came from an adult with an advanced solid tumor such as melanoma, head and neck, liver or kidney cancer. The chain couples TRBV27 to TRBJ1-1, with D perhaps matching TRBD1 (6 bases). The source was CD4+ or CD8+ T cells sorted from blood, collected in a trial of the OX40 agonist ivuxolimab. The CDR3 is CASSSGAMNTEAFF. The CDR3 DNA follows: TGTGCCAGCAGTTCAGGGGCGATGAACACTGAAGCTTTCTTT.